The next 8 T cell receptor beta chains were all read from a single sample in a study of regulatory T cells in long-lasting Graves disease. As to time point: newly diagnosed GD, antithyroid drugs for less than 3 months. Isolated PBMC RNA provided the starting material for the TCR library. Combining iRepertoire HTBI primers with Arm-PCR of CDR3 regions, the authors built TCR beta libraries. TCRdb ran MiXCR on the multiplex PCR reads and lists one entry per CDR3 protein. The sample lists roughly 260,000 distinct CDR3 sequences; around 18% were seen once. These data also formed part of another study, on T cells in Graves' hyperthyroidism and ophthalmopathy.

Sequencing used peripheral blood mononuclear cells (PBMCs), obtained at new diagnosis, from a patient treated with antithyroid drugs. The origin of the receptors is a woman aged 30 to 39 with Graves disease.

This chain uses TRBV10-3 with TRBJ2-1; 8 positions agree with TRBD1. CDR1 is ENHRY, CDR2 SYGVKD, per germline. Trimming at V came to 4 bases and at J to 5 bases, leaving 4 bases not matched to a gene. The CDR3 runs 14 residues. CDR3 DNA: TGTGCCATCAGTGGGGGGACAGGTAACAATGAGCAGTTCTTC. Amino acid sequence: CAISGGTGNNEQFF.

The V gene is TRBV12-3 or TRBV12-4, the J gene TRBJ2-3, with 15 bases aligning to TRBD2. The CDR3 is made up of 19 amino acids. The V segment lost 5 bases and the J segment 5 bases; nucleotides outside the gene matches: 14. CDR3 DNA sequence: TGTGCCAGCAGTACGCAGAGGACTAGCGGGGGGGTGATATTAGATACGCAGTATTTT. Encoded protein: CASSTQRTSGGVILDTQYF.

This clonotype came up many times. The V gene is TRBV15, the J gene TRBJ1-4; no firm D call. V lost 3 bases, J lost 8 bases, and 10 bases lay in between. CDR3 size: 13 residues. Germline V lookup: CDR1 LNHNV, CDR2 YYDKDF (reference sequence). The CDR3 is CATSSGLEEKLFF. CDR3 nucleotides: TGTGCCACCAGCAGCGGGCTCGAAGAAAAACTGTTTTTT.

Many counts were recorded for this clonotype. This sequence joins TRBV5-8 and TRBJ1-2; no clear D. V lost 0 bases and J lost 10, with 7 bases in between. Per the germline V gene, CDR1 is SGHTS and CDR2 is YDEGEE. The CDR3 spans 11 residues. The CDR3 DNA follows: TGTGCCAGCAGCTTGGGACGGGACTACACCTTC. Translation: CASSLGRDYTF.

There are a few counts of this clonotype. This chain joins TRBV12-3 or TRBV12-4 and TRBJ1-5, with 11 bases matching TRBD1. V shed 6 bases and J 7 bases; nucleotides not matched to a gene: 8. The CDR3 is 15 residues long. The CDR3 nucleotides are TGTGCCAGCAGCCATGGACAGGGGGCTATCCAGCCCCAGCATTTT. Translation gives CASSHGQGAIQPQHF.

A word on this clonotype: A much bigger clone sits one base away, suggesting this may be a read error. This sequence joins TRBV2 and TRBJ2-5; no firm D call. Trimming removed 1 base from V and 5 bases from J, with 8 bases in between. In germline, CDR1 is SNHLY, CDR2 FYNNEI. CDR3 length equals 13 residues. CDR3 coding DNA: TGTGCCAGCAGTGAAGGACCAGCGGAGACCCAGTACTTC. This sequence encodes CASSEGPAETQYF.

This clonotype was seen many times. The rearrangement joins TRBV9 to TRBJ2-2; D unclear. Trimming removed 0 bases from V and 1 base from J, with 7 bases in between. Per germline, CDR1 SGDLS and CDR2 YYNGEE. This CDR3 comprises 15 residues. DNA for the CDR3: TGTGCCAGCAGCGTAGTTAACGGGAACACCGGGGAGCTGTTTTTT. As protein: CASSVVNGNTGELFF.

This clonotype was seen many times. This chain links TRBV18 with TRBJ1-6; the match to TRBD1 covers 7 bases. Germline V gene data show CDR1 as KGHSH and CDR2 as LQKENI. V lost 3 bases to trimming and J lost 9 bases; unmatched junction nucleotides: 8. This CDR3 is built from 15 residues. CDR3 nucleotide sequence: TGTGCCAGCTCACCCGCACAGGGGTATGGTTCACCCCTCCACTTT. Protein product: CASSPAQGYGSPLHF.